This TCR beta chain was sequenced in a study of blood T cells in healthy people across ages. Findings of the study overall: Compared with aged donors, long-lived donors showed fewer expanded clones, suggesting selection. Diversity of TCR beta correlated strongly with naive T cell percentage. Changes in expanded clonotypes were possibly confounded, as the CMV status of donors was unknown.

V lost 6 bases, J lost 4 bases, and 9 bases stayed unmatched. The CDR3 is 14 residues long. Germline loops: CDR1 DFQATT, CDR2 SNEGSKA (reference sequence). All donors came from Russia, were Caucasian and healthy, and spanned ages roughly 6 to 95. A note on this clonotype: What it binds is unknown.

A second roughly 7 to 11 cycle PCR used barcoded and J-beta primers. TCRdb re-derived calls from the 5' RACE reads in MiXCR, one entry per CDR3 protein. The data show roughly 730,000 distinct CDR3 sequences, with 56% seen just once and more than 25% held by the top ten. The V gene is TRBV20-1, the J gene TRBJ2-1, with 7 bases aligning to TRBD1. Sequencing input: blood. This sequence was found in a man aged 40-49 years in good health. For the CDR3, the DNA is TGCAGTGCCCGGTGGGACAGATCATACAATGAGCAGTTCTTC. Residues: CSARWDRSYNEQFF.